This T cell receptor beta chain was profiled in a study of T cell responses to AZD1222 COVID-19 vaccine. The CDR3 is 15 residues long. With 4 bases clipped from V and 5 bases from J, the junction kept 10 bases outside the gene matches. Per germline, CDR1 SGHRS and CDR2 YFSETQ. Findings and limits, study-wide: Donors were largely white British and mainly female; clonal diversity was possibly underestimated.

As concerns this clone: Its antigen is unknown.

Libraries were prepared by immunoSEQ multiplex PCR; TCRdb keeps only in-frame clonotypes and omits some of them. The sample holds around 200,000 clones, around 93% seen once. Sequenced here: peripheral blood, sampled 28 days after the second dose of the MenACWY control vaccine. This clonotype was sampled from an adult who received the MenACWY meningococcal vaccine as a control. The chain links TRBV5-1 to TRBJ1-1, with 8 bases identical to TRBD1. CDR3 nucleotide sequence: TGCGCCAGCAGCCCCCGGACAGGGTCGGTGACTGAAGCTTTCTTT. Translating it yields CASSPRTGSVTEAFF.